A selection of T cell receptor beta chains follows, all from one sample in a study of OX40 agonist ivuxolimab in advanced cancers. TCRdb's table, derived via immunoSEQ multiplex PCR, lists solely in-frame clones and lacks some. Of 50,000 to 75,000 clones in the sample, about nine tenths were seen once. Sequenced here: CD4+ or CD8+ T cells sorted from blood, sampled in a trial of the OX40 agonist ivuxolimab. These receptor sequences come from an adult with an advanced solid tumor such as melanoma, head and neck, liver or kidney cancer. Both conserved end residues are part of each CDR3. A D gene is named only where the DNA matches it firmly. Part of the rows lack a size; the others show once, few, many or a class for expanded clones.

J gene: TRBJ2-3; D gene: TRBD2; clone size: NA; V gene: TRBV7-9; CDR3 protein: CASSLALAGARDTQYF; CDR3 DNA: TGTGCCAGCAGCTTAGCGCTAGCGGGGGCCCGGGATACGCAGTATTTT
J gene: TRBJ2-5; D gene: TRBD1; clone size: NA; V gene: TRBV19; CDR3 protein: CASSMDGTGSETQYF; CDR3 DNA: TGTGCCAGTAGTATGGACGGGACAGGGAGCGAGACCCAGTACTTC
J gene: TRBJ1-2; D gene: NA; clone size: once; V gene: TRBV15; CDR3 protein: CATSRADFGGYTF; CDR3 DNA: TGTGCCACCAGCAGAGCGGACTTCGGAGGCTACACCTTC
J gene: TRBJ1-2; D gene: TRBD1; clone size: NA; V gene: TRBV29-1; CDR3 protein: CSACWDLDRGTIDYGYTF; CDR3 DNA: TGCAGCGCATGTTGGGATCTGGACAGGGGCACAATAGACTATGGCTACACCTTC
J gene: TRBJ2-5; D gene: NA; clone size: NA; V gene: TRBV6-5; CDR3 protein: CASSFQGAQTQYF; CDR3 DNA: TGTGCCAGCAGTTTCCAGGGAGCGCAGACCCAGTACTTC
J gene: TRBJ2-7; D gene: NA; clone size: NA; V gene: TRBV10-1; CDR3 protein: CASSDGGADEQYF; CDR3 DNA: TGCGCCAGCAGTGATGGGGGGGCCGACGAGCAGTACTTC
J gene: TRBJ1-3; D gene: NA; clone size: NA; V gene: TRBV6-5; CDR3 protein: CASSISGGGGNTIYF; CDR3 DNA: TGTGCCAGCAGTATATCAGGAGGCGGTGGAAACACCATATATTTT
J gene: TRBJ2-1; D gene: NA; clone size: NA; V gene: TRBV5-8; CDR3 protein: CASSLAFGDSYNEQFF; CDR3 DNA: TGTGCCAGCAGCTTGGCCTTTGGGGACTCCTACAATGAGCAGTTCTTC
J gene: TRBJ2-7; D gene: TRBD1; clone size: NA; V gene: TRBV9; CDR3 protein: CASSGEGAEEQYF; CDR3 DNA: TGTGCCAGCAGCGGAGAGGGGGCGGAGGAGCAGTACTTC
J gene: TRBJ2-7; D gene: TRBD2; clone size: NA; V gene: TRBV9; CDR3 protein: CASTGLAGGEQYF; CDR3 DNA: TGTGCCAGCACGGGACTAGCGGGGGGCGAGCAGTACTTC
J gene: TRBJ2-6; D gene: NA; clone size: NA; V gene: TRBV5-1; CDR3 protein: CASSTSGFSSGANVLTF; CDR3 DNA: TGCGCCAGCAGCACTTCAGGGTTTAGCTCTGGGGCCAACGTCCTGACTTTC
J gene: TRBJ2-1; D gene: NA; clone size: NA; V gene: TRBV6-5; CDR3 protein: CASSYIGRGHEQFF; CDR3 DNA: TGTGCCAGCAGTTACATCGGTAGGGGCCATGAGCAGTTCTTC
J gene: TRBJ2-5; D gene: TRBD2; clone size: once; V gene: TRBV10-3; CDR3 protein: CAIRDSGTSGSAQETQYF; CDR3 DNA: TGTGCCATCAGGGATTCCGGGACTAGCGGTTCAGCCCAAGAGACCCAGTACTTC
J gene: TRBJ2-7; D gene: TRBD1; clone size: NA; V gene: TRBV6-6; CDR3 protein: CASSRDRKSYEQYF; CDR3 DNA: TGTGCCAGCAGCCGGGACAGAAAATCCTACGAGCAGTACTTC
J gene: TRBJ2-7; D gene: NA; clone size: NA; V gene: TRBV7-6; CDR3 protein: CASSLRPAKLYEQYF; CDR3 DNA: TGTGCCAGCAGCTTAAGGCCGGCCAAGCTTTACGAGCAGTACTTC
J gene: TRBJ2-3; D gene: TRBD2; clone size: NA; V gene: TRBV29-1; CDR3 protein: CSVETGEGRDTQYF; CDR3 DNA: TGCAGCGTTGAAACCGGGGAGGGCAGGGATACGCAGTATTTT
J gene: TRBJ2-3; D gene: TRBD2; clone size: NA; V gene: TRBV27; CDR3 protein: CASGALAAYTLGTDTQYF; CDR3 DNA: TGTGCCAGCGGGGCTCTAGCGGCCTACACCCTTGGGACAGATACGCAGTATTTT
J gene: TRBJ2-7; D gene: NA; clone size: NA; V gene: TRBV6-5; CDR3 protein: CASSYGTSGVWDEQYF; CDR3 DNA: TGTGCCAGCAGTTACGGGACAAGCGGGGTTTGGGACGAGCAGTACTTC
J gene: TRBJ1-1; D gene: NA; clone size: NA; V gene: TRBV6-5; CDR3 protein: CASSLRATNTEAFF; CDR3 DNA: TGTGCCAGCAGTTTAAGGGCCACGAACACTGAAGCTTTCTTT
J gene: TRBJ2-1; D gene: TRBD1; clone size: NA; V gene: TRBV6-5; CDR3 protein: CASNKDRGLGEQFF; CDR3 DNA: TGTGCCAGCAATAAGGACAGGGGGCTTGGTGAGCAGTTCTTC
J gene: TRBJ2-3; D gene: NA; clone size: NA; V gene: TRBV5-4; CDR3 protein: CASKYGGTDTQYF; CDR3 DNA: TGTGCCAGTAAATACGGGGGAACAGATACGCAGTATTTT
J gene: TRBJ1-2; D gene: TRBD1; clone size: NA; V gene: TRBV5-4; CDR3 protein: CASSLGTANYGYTF; CDR3 DNA: TGTGCCAGCAGCTTAGGGACAGCTAACTATGGCTACACCTTC